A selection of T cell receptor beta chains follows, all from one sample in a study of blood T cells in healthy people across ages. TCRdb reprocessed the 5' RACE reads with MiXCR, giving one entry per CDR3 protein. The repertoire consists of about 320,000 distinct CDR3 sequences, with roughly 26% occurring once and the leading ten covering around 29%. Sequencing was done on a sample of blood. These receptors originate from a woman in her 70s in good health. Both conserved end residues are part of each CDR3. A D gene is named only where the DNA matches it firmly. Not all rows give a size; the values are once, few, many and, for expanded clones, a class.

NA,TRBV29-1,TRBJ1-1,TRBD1,TGCAGCGTTAAGGGGACAGGGCGAAGGACGACTGAAGCTCTCTTT,CSVKGTGRRTTEALF
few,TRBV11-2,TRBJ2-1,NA,TGTGCCAGCAGCTTGCGACTAGTGGTTTCCTACAATGAGCAGTTCTTC,CASSLRLVVSYNEQFF
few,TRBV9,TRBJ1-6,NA,TGTGCCAGCAGCGTCGGACAGTATAATTCACCCCTCCACTTT,CASSVGQYNSPLHF
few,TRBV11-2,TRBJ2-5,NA,TGTGCCAGCAGCTCTGGACTTAAAGAGACCCAGTACTTC,CASSSGLKETQYF
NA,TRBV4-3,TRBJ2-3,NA,TGCGCCAGCAGCTCATGGACTTCCACAGATACGCAGTATTTT,CASSSWTSTDTQYF
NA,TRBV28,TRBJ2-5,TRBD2,TGTGCCAGCAGTTTACGGCTAGCGGGGGATGTCTGGGAGACCCAGTACTTC,CASSLRLAGDVWETQYF
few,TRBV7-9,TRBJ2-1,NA,TGTGCCAGCAGCGCCCGAGGGGACTACAATGAGCAGTTCTTC,CASSARGDYNEQFF
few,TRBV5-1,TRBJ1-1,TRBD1,TGCGCCAGCAGCCCTTCGACAGGGTCTAACACTGAAGCTTTCTTT,CASSPSTGSNTEAFF
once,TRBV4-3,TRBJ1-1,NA,TGCGCCAGCAGCCAACGTAGGGGGGAAGGTGAAGCTTTCTTT,CASSQRRGEGEAFF
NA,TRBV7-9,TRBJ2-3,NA,TGTGCCAGCAGTTTGGGTAGCGGCGAGTGGGCAGATACGCAGTATTTT,CASSLGSGEWADTQYF
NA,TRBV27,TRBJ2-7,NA,TGTGCCAGCAGGCCGTCGGGGCCTTACGAGCAGTACTTC,CASRPSGPYEQYF
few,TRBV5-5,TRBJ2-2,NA,TGTGCCAGCAGTTTGGAAGTGGGGGCCCCCGGGGAGCTGTTTTTT,CASSLEVGAPGELFF
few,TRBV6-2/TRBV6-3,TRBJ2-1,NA,TGTGCCAGCAGTTACCAAGCGGTTGAGCAGTTCTTC,CASSYQAVEQFF
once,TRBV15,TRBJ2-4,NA,TGTGCCACCAGCAGGATAAGTTCTAAAAACATTCAGTACTTC,CATSRISSKNIQYF
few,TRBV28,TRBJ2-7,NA,TGTGCCAGCAGTTTAGGCCCCCAGGGGACGAACTACGAGCAGTACTTC,CASSLGPQGTNYEQYF
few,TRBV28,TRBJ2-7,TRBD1,TGTGCCAGCAGCCGCACCGGGACAGGCTTTGGAGAGCAGTACTTC,CASSRTGTGFGEQYF
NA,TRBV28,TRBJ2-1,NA,TGTGCCAGCACATCGACAGACTCTTACAATGAGCAGTTCTTC,CASTSTDSYNEQFF
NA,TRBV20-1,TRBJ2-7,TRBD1,TGCAGTGCTAGGGACAGGGGGCGAAGTGGGTACGAGCAGTACTTC,CSARDRGRSGYEQYF
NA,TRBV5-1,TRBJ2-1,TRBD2,TGCGCCAGCAGCTTCGCGCCAATCCTGCTGGGACTAGCGGGGGGCAATGAGCAGTTCTTC,CASSFAPILLGLAGGNEQFF
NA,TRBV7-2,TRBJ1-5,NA,TGTGCCAGCAGCTTAGAAGCAGGCCCTCAGCCCCAGCATTTT,CASSLEAGPQPQHF
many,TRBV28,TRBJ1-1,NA,TGTGCCAGCAGTTTCGGGACAAATACTGAAGCTTTCTTT,CASSFGTNTEAFF
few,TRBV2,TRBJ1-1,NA,TGTGCCAGCAGTGATAGGGCAGGGAGAGGGAACACTGAAGCTTTCTTT,CASSDRAGRGNTEAFF
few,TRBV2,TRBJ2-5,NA,TGTGCCAGCAGTGGAGACAGGCCCCAACGGGGGGAGACCCAGTACTTC,CASSGDRPQRGETQYF
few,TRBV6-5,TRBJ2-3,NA,TGTGCCAGCAGTTACGACACGACCAGCACAGATACGCAGTATTTT,CASSYDTTSTDTQYF
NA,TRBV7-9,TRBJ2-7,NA,TGTGCCAGCAGCTTAGTACTGGGATCGTCCTACGAGCAGTACTTC,CASSLVLGSSYEQYF
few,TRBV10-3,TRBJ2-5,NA,TGTGCCACCATGGCCTCAGTTACAGAGACCCAGTACTTC,CATMASVTETQYF
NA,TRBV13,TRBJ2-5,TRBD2,TGTGCCAGCAGCTCGGGGACTAGCGGGAGATTAGGGGAGACCCAGTACTTC,CASSSGTSGRLGETQYF
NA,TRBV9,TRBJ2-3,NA,TGTGCCAGCAGCGTAGCTACGTCTAGCACAGATACGCAGTATTTT,CASSVATSSTDTQYF
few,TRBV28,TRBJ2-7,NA,TGTGCCAGTTGTGGATTGCTTTACGAGCAGTACTTC,CASCGLLYEQYF
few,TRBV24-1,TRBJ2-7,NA,TGTGCCACCAGCGGCGGCTACGAGCAGTACTTC,CATSGGYEQYF
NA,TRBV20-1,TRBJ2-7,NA,TGCAGTGCGCCTAATGGGGCAGGGCACGAGCAGTACTTC,CSAPNGAGHEQYF
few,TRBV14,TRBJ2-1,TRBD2,TGTGCCAGCAGCCAAGAGGGCCTAGCGGGGTGGGATGAGCAGTTCTTC,CASSQEGLAGWDEQFF
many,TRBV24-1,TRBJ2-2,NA,TGTGCCACCCATGACGGGAACACCGGGGAGCTGTTTTTT,CATHDGNTGELFF
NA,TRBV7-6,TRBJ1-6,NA,TGTGCCAGCAGCTCCCGGGCCCACGGTTCGGCACCCCTCCACTTT,CASSSRAHGSAPLHF
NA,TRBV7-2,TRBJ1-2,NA,TGTGCCAGCAGCTTAGTGCCGGGACTGATAGGGGGCACCTTC,CASSLVPGLIGGTF
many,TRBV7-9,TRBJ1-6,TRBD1,TGTGCCAGCAGCCAAGGACAGGGCTTTTTTAATTCACCCCTCCACTTT,CASSQGQGFFNSPLHF
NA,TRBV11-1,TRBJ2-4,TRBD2,TGTGCCAGCAGCCAAAAAGCGGGAGCGAGGGACATTCAGTACTTC,CASSQKAGARDIQYF
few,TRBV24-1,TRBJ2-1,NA,TGTGCCACCGTTCCGGGGGCGATCGGTAGTTCCTACAATGAGCAGTTCTTC,CATVPGAIGSSYNEQFF
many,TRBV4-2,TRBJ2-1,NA,TGTGCCAGCAGCCAAGTAGGGGCGGGCGTGATCGGGAATGAGCAGTTCTTC,CASSQVGAGVIGNEQFF
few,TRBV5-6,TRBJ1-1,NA,TGTGCCAGCAGCTTGGCGGACTTCACTGAAGCTTTCTTT,CASSLADFTEAFF
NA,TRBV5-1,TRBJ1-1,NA,TGCGCCAGCAGACAGTTTATTAACACTGAAGCTTTCTTT,CASRQFINTEAFF